Listed here is a single T cell receptor (beta chain). The data belong to a study of blood T cell repertoires in COVID-19. Clones were sequenced by immunoSEQ multiplex PCR, and TCRdb holds only the in-frame ones, with some missing. The sample lists about 150,000 clones, around 88% occurring once. With 2 bases removed from V and 7 bases from J, the gap between germline ends came to 5 bases. The germline CDR1 and CDR2 sequences are MNHEY and SVGAGI. The CDR3 is 11 amino acids. Sequencing input: peripheral blood. The clonotype was recovered from a human donor in a cohort sampled during active COVID-19. This chain links TRBV6-5 with TRBJ2-5, with a possible D match to TRBD2 (5 bases). CDR3 amino acids: CASSYSGTQYF. DNA of the CDR3: TGTGCCAGCAGTTACAGCGGGACCCAGTACTTC.